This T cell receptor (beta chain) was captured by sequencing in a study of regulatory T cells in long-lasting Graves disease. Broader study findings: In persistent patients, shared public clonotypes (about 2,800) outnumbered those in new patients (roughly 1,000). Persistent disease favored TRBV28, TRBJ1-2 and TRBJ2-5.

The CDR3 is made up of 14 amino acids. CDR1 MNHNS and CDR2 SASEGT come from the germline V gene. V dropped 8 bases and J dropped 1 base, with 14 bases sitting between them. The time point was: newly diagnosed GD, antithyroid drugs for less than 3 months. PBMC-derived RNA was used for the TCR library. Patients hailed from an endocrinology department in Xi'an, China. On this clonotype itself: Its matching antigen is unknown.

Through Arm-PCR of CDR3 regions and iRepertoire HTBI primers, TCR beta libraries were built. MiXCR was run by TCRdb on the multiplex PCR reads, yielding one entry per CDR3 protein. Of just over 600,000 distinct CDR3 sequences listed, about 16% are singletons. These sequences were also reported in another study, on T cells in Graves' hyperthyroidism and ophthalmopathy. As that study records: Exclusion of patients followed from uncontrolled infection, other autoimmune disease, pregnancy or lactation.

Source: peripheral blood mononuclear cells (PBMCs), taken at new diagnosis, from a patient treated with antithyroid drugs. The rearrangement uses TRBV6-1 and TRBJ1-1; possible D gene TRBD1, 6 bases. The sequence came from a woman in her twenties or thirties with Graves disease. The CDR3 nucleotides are TGTGCCAGCCCCCCGGGGGGGCCGAACACTGAAGCTTTCTTT. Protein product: CASPPGGPNTEAFF.